This T cell receptor beta chain was identified in a study of cytomegalovirus exposure and HLA in healthy donors. Broader study findings: As was reported, the classifier diagnosed cytomegalovirus status with high specificity and sensitivity. Certain indistinguishable V segments, among them TRBV6-2 and TRBV6-3, were excluded.

Germline lookup yields CDR1 MGHDK and CDR2 SYGVNS. The V gene end was trimmed by 3 bases and the J gene end by 11 bases; junction bases not matched to a gene: 10. This CDR3 has 14 residues. This clone has a single count. No antigen is known for it. Primers for the PCR totalled 60 Vbeta and 13 Jbeta. Produced via immunoSEQ multiplex PCR; TCRdb's table is partial and in-frame only. Seen here are under 130,000 clones, approximately 80% observed once, and the top ten hold 1% to 1.5%. The TCR was taken from a man aged 25 to 40 in good health and CMV-seronegative. The chain links TRBV25-1 to TRBJ2-5, with 9 nucleotides matching TRBD2. Sequenced sample: PBMCs. CDR3 region: CASSESLREGGQYF. As DNA, the CDR3 is TGTGCCAGCAGTGAGTCTTTGCGGGAGGGGGGGCAGTACTTC.